In this sample, the clone carrying this T cell receptor (beta chain) turned up many times. TCRdb fed the RT-PCR reads into MiXCR, producing one record per CDR3 protein. The sample contains more than 600,000 distinct CDR3 sequences, 14% of which appear only once. What was sequenced was memory CD4+ T cells from blood. The TCR comes from a female donor in good health, serving as a healthy control.

In nucleotides, the CDR3 is TGCGCCAGCAGCTTGGCGGGGACAGGGGAAGAGACCCAGTACTTC. Its translation is CASSLAGTGEETQYF. The chain uses TRBV5-1 and TRBJ2-5; TRBD1 agrees at 10 bases. Germline values: CDR1 SGHRS, CDR2 YFSETQ. V shed 0 bases, J shed 3 bases, and the junction held 2 bases outside the gene matches. The CDR3 spans 15 residues.